The 6 T cell receptor beta chains in this list originate from one sample, sequenced in a study of shared clonotypes between healthy human individuals. Libraries were prepared by immunoSEQ multiplex PCR; TCRdb keeps only in-frame clonotypes and omits some of them. The sample gives 2 million to 3 million clones, approximately 93% of which show up once; 0.36% is in the top ten. The sample comprised naive CD4+ T cells from PBMCs. Regarding subset: CD45RA+ positively selected. The receptor source for this set is a man aged 18 to 30 in good health. Some clones in this sample may be carry-over from other donors' samples.

Notes on this clone: Other DNA sequences in this specimen translate into the identical CDR3. This chain uses TRBV6-5 with TRBJ1-1; D may be TRBD1 (6 bases). Germline V gives CDR1 MNHEY, CDR2 SVGAGI. CDR3 length: 13 amino acids. V lost 2 bases, J lost 4 bases, and 8 bases lay in between. The DNA of the CDR3 is TGTGCCAGCAGTTACGCCAGGGGCACTGAAGCTTTCTTT. Translated, it gives CASSYARGTEAFF.

This sequence joins TRBV7-3 and TRBJ2-3; D possibly uses TRBD1 or TRBD2 (6 bases each). Trimming took 5 bases from V and 8 from J, leaving 14 bases between them. This CDR3 spans 13 amino acids. Germline V gene data show CDR1 as SGHTA and CDR2 as FQGTGA. The CDR3 is CASSPGAVGTQYF. CDR3 DNA: TGTGCCAGCAGCCCGGGGGCGGTGGGTACGCAGTATTTT.

The chain carries TRBV25-1 and TRBJ1-4; TRBD1 aligns across 9 bases. V trimming: 8 bases; J trimming: 7 bases; junction bases outside the gene matches: 8. CDR3 length: 14 amino acids. Per the germline V gene, CDR1 is MGHDK and CDR2 is SYGVNS. DNA of the CDR3: TGTGCCAGCGAACAGACAGGGGGGTCTGAAAAACTGTTTTTT. It codes for CASEQTGGSEKLFF. The full variable domain, with the rest looked up from reference TRBV25-1 and TRBJ1-4, is EADIYQTPRYLVIGTGKKITLECSQTMGHDKMYWYQQDPGMELHLIHYSYGVNSTEKGDLSSESTVSRIRTEHFPLTLESARPSHTSQYLCASEQTGGSEKLFFGSGTQLSVL.

V usage is TRBV15 and J usage is TRBJ2-6, with 8 bases lining up with TRBD1. The trim removed 8 bases at V and 2 bases at J, leaving 5 bases unmatched. Per the germline V gene, CDR1 is LNHNV and CDR2 is YYDKDF (reference sequence). The CDR3 runs to 15 residues. CDR3 DNA: TGTGCCACCGGAGGCAGGGGGCCTGGGGCCAACGTCCTGACTTTC. Translating gives CATGGRGPGANVLTF.

The gene calls are TRBV9 and TRBJ1-3; D is unresolved. CDR1 SGDLS and CDR2 YYNGEE come from the germline V gene. The CDR3 loop spans 15 amino acids. V lost 3 bases to trimming and J lost 1 base, with 11 bases between them. Written as DNA, the CDR3 is TGTGCCAGCAGCGAATTGGACGGGTCTGGAAACACCATATATTTT. Translated, it gives CASSELDGSGNTIYF.

V is TRBV5-4 and J is TRBJ2-1; TRBD2 agrees at 10 bases. Germline V gene sequence: CDR1 SGHNT, CDR2 YYREEE (reference sequence). V trimming: 0 bases; J trimming: 6 bases; junction bases outside the gene matches: 3. This CDR3 comprises 15 residues. In DNA form, the CDR3 reads TGTGCCAGCAGCTTGGAGTCTAGCGGGAGCAATGAGCAGTTCTTC. Translating gives CASSLESSGSNEQFF.